These 23 T cell receptor beta chains share one sample of origin, sequenced in a study of T cells in Graves' hyperthyroidism and ophthalmopathy. Researchers amplified the TCR beta CDR3 regions from RNA transcripts. An initial round of RT-PCR targeting the TCR CDR3 relied on the HTBI primer set. From the multiplex PCR reads, TCRdb called clonotypes with MiXCR, one entry per CDR3 protein. This sample carries hundreds of thousands of distinct CDR3 sequences, around 15% of them seen once, and the ten largest clones take 10%. The sequenced sample consisted of blood. All receptors derive from a woman younger than 35 with Graves' hyperthyroidism.

In its sample, this clonotype was seen many times. The J gene is TRBJ2-3, the V gene TRBV5-6, with D possibly being TRBD1 or TRBD2 (5 bases each). The V gene lost 0 bases and the J gene lost 6 bases, with 17 bases spanning the gap. The V gene's germline CDR1 is SGHDT and CDR2 YYEEEE. The CDR3 covers 16 residues. As DNA, the CDR3 is TGTGCCAGCAGCTTGGTACCGACAGCTCCGGGGGATACGCAGTATTTT. This sequence encodes CASSLVPTAPGDTQYF.

This clonotype occurred many times. This chain connects TRBV11-2 to TRBJ1-1; TRBD1 is a possible D gene (6 bases). V was shortened by 7 bases and J by 4 bases, with 16 bases between the two germline ends. The CDR3 is 14 residues long. Germline assignment: CDR1 SGHAT and CDR2 FQNNGV. In DNA, the CDR3 is TGTGCCAGCACCCACACAGGGTACTCCACTGAAGCTTTCTTT. Residues: CASTHTGYSTEAFF.

The gene calls are TRBV20-1 and TRBJ1-4; possibly TRBD1 for D (5 bases). There are 15 residues in the CDR3. V lost 0 bases and J lost 8, with 16 bases in between. CDR1 and CDR2 (germline): DFQATT, SNEGSKA (reference sequence). For the CDR3, the DNA is TGCAGTGCTAGAGATCACGGGGGGTTAGGCGAAAAACTGTTTTTT. Its translation: CSARDHGGLGEKLFF.

At least ten counts were recorded for this clonotype. CDR3 nucleotide sequence: TGTGCCAGCAGTTTCCATCGGGATAGCACTGAAGCTTTCTTT. Translation: CASSFHRDSTEAFF. The J gene is TRBJ1-1, the V gene TRBV12-3 or TRBV12-4; D remains unclear. Deletions cut 3 bases from V and 4 bases from J, with 12 bases between. The CDR3 contains 14 residues.

This clonotype turned up a few times. This chain links TRBV4-1 with TRBJ1-2; D is unclear. V gave up 3 bases and J gave up 2 bases, with 16 bases separating them. Germline V gene lookup returns CDR1 MGHRA and CDR2 YSYEKL. The CDR3 covers 16 residues. The CDR3 DNA follows: TGCGCCAGCAGCCATTCCCCTCGGGAGAGGAACTATGGCTACACCTTC. Translating it yields CASSHSPRERNYGYTF.

The chain carries TRBV12-3 or TRBV12-4 and TRBJ1-1, with D perhaps TRBD1 (5 bases). Between the trimmed V and J ends, which lost 4 bases and 4 bases, there was a span of 13 bases. The CDR3 totals 14 residues. CDR3 nucleotide sequence: TGTGCCAGCAGTTGGGGGGGGAAAGGCACTGAAGCTTTCTTT. Its protein is CASSWGGKGTEAFF.

The table lists this clonotype with a few counts. The V and J genes are TRBV3-1 and TRBJ2-1; D not certain. CDR3 length: 15 amino acids. V shed 3 bases and J shed 0 bases, with 9 bases lying between them. Germline V gene lookup returns CDR1 LGHDT and CDR2 YNNKEL (reference sequence). The CDR3 DNA reads TGTGCCAGCAGCCAGACAAGTAGCTCCTACAATGAGCAGTTCTTC. It encodes CASSQTSSSYNEQFF.

This clonotype was counted many times. This chain joins TRBV6-5 and TRBJ2-2, with 8 positions matching TRBD1. The CDR3 has 15 amino acids. The germline gives CDR1 MNHEY, CDR2 SVGAGI. The junction had 3 bases not matched to a gene; V was cut back by 0 bases and J by 6 bases. CDR3 sequence: CASSYSSRGPGELFF. CDR3 coding DNA: TGTGCCAGCAGTTACTCGAGCAGGGGGCCCGGGGAGCTGTTTTTT.

The chain has TRBV7-2 and TRBJ1-2; D is ambiguous. Germline-derived CDR1 and CDR2 are SGHTA and FQGNSA. CDR3 length equals 15 residues. The V gene lost 1 base and the J gene lost 0 bases, with 9 bases spanning the gap. This CDR3 reads CASSLGEGANYGYTF. CDR3 nucleotides: TGTGCCAGCAGCTTAGGGGAGGGAGCTAACTATGGCTACACCTTC.

This clonotype has only a few counts. The chain has TRBV19 and TRBJ2-3; tentatively, D is TRBD2 (5 bases). V was clipped by 6 bases and J by 2 bases, with 9 bases between them. CDR3 length: 13 amino acids. CDR1 and CDR2 from the germline V gene are LNHDA and SQIVND (reference sequence). CDR3 in amino acids: CASRPSHTDTQYF. The CDR3, as DNA: TGTGCCAGTAGACCTAGCCACACAGATACGCAGTATTTT.

This CDR3 is CASSQSTLPENEQFF. CDR3 sequence (DNA): TGCGCCAGCAGCCAATCTACCCTCCCTGAGAATGAGCAGTTCTTC. The V and J genes are TRBV4-3 and TRBJ2-1; no clear D. The CDR3 sequence is 15 residues long. CDR1 and CDR2 from the germline V gene are LGHNA and YSLEER. With 2 bases removed from V and 7 bases from J, the gap between germline ends came to 15 bases.

This clonotype was seen ten or more times. The chain has TRBV2 and TRBJ2-1; weak D call: TRBD2 (5 bases). The CDR3 is 16 residues long. Germline lookup yields CDR1 SNHLY and CDR2 FYNNEI. The V gene lost 3 bases and the J gene lost 0 bases, with 12 bases spanning the gap. The CDR3 reads CASSDLGVSSYNEQFF. The CDR3 nucleotides are TGTGCCAGCAGTGATCTGGGAGTAAGCTCCTACAATGAGCAGTTCTTC.

The chain couples TRBV15 to TRBJ2-1; 9 bases map to TRBD2. CDR1 and CDR2 (germline): LNHNV, YYDKDF (reference sequence). The CDR3 totals 18 residues. With 0 bases clipped from V and 8 bases from J, the junction kept 14 bases outside the gene matches. The DNA of the CDR3 is TGTGCCACCAGCAGAGATACCCTAGCGGGACCCCGGGGGGATGAGCAGTTCTTC. Translating it yields CATSRDTLAGPRGDEQFF.

This clonotype was observed many times. The chain joins TRBV4-3 to TRBJ2-7, with a tentative D call TRBD2 (6 bases). The germline V gene encodes CDR1 LGHNA and CDR2 YSLEER. The CDR3 length is 15 residues. V lost 1 base, J lost 0 bases, and 10 bases lay in between. The CDR3 sequence is CASSQASGLSYEQYF. Here the CDR3 DNA reads TGCGCCAGCAGCCAAGCTTCGGGACTCTCCTACGAGCAGTACTTC.

The rearrangement joins TRBV20-1 to TRBJ2-7; D gene ambiguous. The germline CDR1 and CDR2 sequences are DFQATT and SNEGSKA (reference sequence). Trimming took 2 bases from V and 5 from J, leaving 13 bases between them. CDR3 length equals 13 residues. This chain's CDR3 is CSARPSQRHEQYF. In DNA form, the CDR3 reads TGCAGTGCTAGACCCTCCCAACGCCACGAGCAGTACTTC.

The rearrangement links TRBV15 to TRBJ2-7, with 7 nucleotides matching TRBD1. The CDR3 sequence is 15 residues long. Germline V CDR1 and CDR2: LNHNV, YYDKDF (reference sequence). V was pared by 0 bases and J by 3 bases, with 5 bases of the junction left unmatched. The DNA of the CDR3 is TGTGCCACCAGCAGAGATCTAGGGGGCTACTACGAGCAGTACTTC. Translating gives CATSRDLGGYYEQYF.

The sample holds many counts of this clonotype. V usage is TRBV6-2 or TRBV6-3 and J usage is TRBJ1-1; tentatively, D is TRBD1 (5 bases). Trimming shortened V by 8 bases and J by 5 bases, and 15 bases separated the two germline ends. Germline V gene sequence: CDR1 MNHEY, CDR2 SVGEGT. The CDR3 is 13 residues long. CDR3 coding DNA: TGTGCCAGCGCTGGGACGGCTAAGACTGAAGCTTTCTTT. As protein: CASAGTAKTEAFF.

Many counts were recorded for this clonotype. The V and J genes are TRBV28 and TRBJ1-1; TRBD1 is a possible D gene (5 bases). With 10 bases removed from V and 4 bases from J, the gap between germline ends came to 31 bases. Germline CDR1 reads MDHEN; CDR2 reads SYDVKM. The CDR3 sequence is 18 residues long. The CDR3 DNA reads as TGTGCCACTTGCCTGATCCGACAGATCCCCCTCGTTTTCACTGAAGCTTTCTTT. Protein: CATCLIRQIPLVFTEAFF.

This clonotype came up many times. The rearrangement joins TRBV2 to TRBJ1-1; D is unresolved. The germline CDR1 and CDR2 sequences are SNHLY and FYNNEI. V lost 7 bases, J lost 11 bases, and 14 bases lay in between. The CDR3 runs 11 residues. CDR3 in DNA: TGTGCCAGCACCATAGGGCTAACGGCTTTCTTT. As protein: CASTIGLTAFF.

This clonotype was observed at least ten times. The chain couples TRBV30 to TRBJ1-5; TRBD1 agrees at 9 bases. The CDR3 consists of 17 residues. Losses at the gene ends were 3 bases for V and 0 bases for J; bases not matched to a gene: 9. CDR1 is GTSNPN and CDR2 is SVGIG in the germline V gene (reference sequence). Here the CDR3 reads CAWSSGTGPYSNQPQHF. The CDR3 nucleotides read TGTGCCTGGAGCTCCGGGACAGGGCCATATAGCAATCAGCCCCAGCATTTT.

This chain connects TRBV4-1 to TRBJ2-7; D gene unclear. The CDR3 sequence is 15 residues long. Per germline, CDR1 MGHRA and CDR2 YSYEKL. Trimming shortened V by 2 bases and J by 0 bases, and 11 bases separated the two germline ends. The CDR3 DNA sequence: TGCGCCAGCAGCCAAATGGCGGAGAGCTCCTACGAGCAGTACTTC. This translates into CASSQMAESSYEQYF.

Many counts were recorded for this clonotype. The J gene is TRBJ2-4, the V gene TRBV3-1; 8 bases are a match to TRBD2. CDR1 and CDR2 (germline): LGHDT, YNNKEL (reference sequence). The CDR3 contains 17 residues. After removal of 0 bases from V and 9 bases from J, the junction contained 13 bases not matched to a gene. As DNA, the CDR3 is TGTGCCAGCAGCCAAGAAGTTCGGGGGGGCAGATTGGGCATTCAGTACTTC. Amino acid sequence: CASSQEVRGGRLGIQYF.

In its sample, this clonotype was seen many times. V and J are TRBV20-1 and TRBJ2-1; 8 nucleotides line up with TRBD2. Trimming at V came to 6 bases and at J to 4 bases, leaving 8 bases not matched to a gene. Germline lookup yields CDR1 DFQATT and CDR2 SNEGSKA (reference sequence). The CDR3 loop spans 14 amino acids. CDR3 nucleotides: TGCAGTGCCCAAACTAGCGGTCTATACAATGAGCAGTTCTTC. Protein: CSAQTSGLYNEQFF.